These 27 T cell receptor beta chains share one sample of origin, sequenced in a study of blood T cell repertoires in COVID-19. Data came from immunoSEQ multiplex PCR; TCRdb stores just in-frame clones and leaves some out. The sample holds 40,000 to 50,000 clones; 80% to 90% are singletons and the top ten take 15% to 18%. The sample taken for sequencing was peripheral blood. These receptors came from a human donor in a cohort sampled during active COVID-19. The donor label of this sample is uncertain.

V usage is TRBV6-5 and J usage is TRBJ1-2; 8 bases are shared with TRBD1. The V segment lost 7 bases and the J segment 8 bases; nucleotides outside the gene matches: 12. The CDR3 is 14 amino acids. CDR1 is MNHEY, CDR2 SVGAGI, per germline. The CDR3 nucleotides are TGTGCCAGCAACAGACAGGGGTACGGGGGCGGCTACACCTTC. Amino acids: CASNRQGYGGGYTF.

The V call is TRBV5-6, the J call TRBJ1-3; 8 bases agree with TRBD1. The CDR3 length is 16 residues. In germline, CDR1 is SGHDT, CDR2 YYEEEE. Germline trimming cut 2 bases from V and 4 bases from J; bases unmatched to any gene: 8. The CDR3: CASSFRTGLGGNTIYF. CDR3 DNA: TGTGCCAGCAGCTTTCGGACAGGGCTGGGCGGAAACACCATATATTTT.

This clone was recorded only once. The chain carries TRBV9 and TRBJ2-1; 10 bases line up with TRBD2. V shed 0 bases, J shed 1 base, and the junction held 1 base outside the gene matches. Germline V lookup: CDR1 SGDLS, CDR2 YYNGEE. The length of the CDR3 is 16 residues. Here the CDR3 DNA reads TGTGCCAGCAGCGTAGCTAGCGGGGGTTCCTACAATGAGCAGTTCTTC. Residues: CASSVASGGSYNEQFF. The full variable domain, with the rest looked up from reference TRBV9 and TRBJ2-1, is DSGVTQTPKHLITATGQRVTLRCSPRSGDLSVYWYQQSLDQGLQFLIQYYNGEERAKGNILERFSAQQFPDLHSELNLSSLELGDSALYFCASSVASGGSYNEQFFGPGTRLTVL.

This sequence joins TRBV5-4 and TRBJ2-5; D is perhaps TRBD1 (6 bases). CDR3 size: 13 residues. CDR1 is SGHNT and CDR2 is YYREEE in the germline V gene (reference sequence). V lost 3 bases to trimming and J lost 2 bases, with 8 bases between them. Here the CDR3 reads CASSSDRQETQYF. In DNA, the CDR3 is TGTGCCAGCAGCTCGGACAGACAAGAGACCCAGTACTTC. The full variable domain, its missing parts supplied by reference TRBV5-4 and TRBJ2-5, is ETGVTQSPTHLIKTRGQQVTLRCSSQSGHNTVSWYQQALGQGPQFIFQYYREEENGRGNFPPRFSGLQFPNYSSELNVNALELDDSALYLCASSSDRQETQYFGPGTRLLVL.

This chain uses TRBV5-1 with TRBJ1-1; no firm D call. The CDR3 extends over 14 amino acids. Trimming took off 4 bases at V and 1 base at J, with 11 bases between the two ends. Germline CDR1 SGHRS, CDR2 YFSETQ. The CDR3 region has the DNA TGCGCCAGCAGCACTGGACTCCCGAACACTGAAGCTTTCTTT. Protein product: CASSTGLPNTEAFF.

The V gene is TRBV9, the J gene TRBJ1-1, with 10 bases identical to TRBD1. J was trimmed by 2 bases and V by 3 bases; bases with no gene match: 4. From germline, CDR1 is SGDLS and CDR2 YYNGEE. This CDR3 has 15 amino acids. The CDR3 DNA is TGTGCCAGCAGCGCGGGACAGGGGACAAACACTGAAGCTTTCTTT. Amino acids: CASSAGQGTNTEAFF.

V usage is TRBV24-1 and J usage is TRBJ2-5; no clear D. Trimming shortened V by 1 base and J by 7 bases, and 9 bases separated the two germline ends. The CDR3 extends over 13 amino acids. Germline CDR1 KGHDR, CDR2 SFDVKD. The CDR3 is CATSDLITGTQYF. The CDR3 nucleotides read TGTGCCACCAGTGATTTAATTACCGGGACCCAGTACTTC.

The count of this clone is one. The V gene is TRBV7-9, the J gene TRBJ1-6; TRBD1 aligns across 8 bases. This CDR3 spans 15 amino acids. Germline V gives CDR1 SEHNR, CDR2 FQNEAQ (reference sequence). Unmatched junction bases numbered 8, after V lost 4 bases and J lost 9 bases. This CDR3 is CASSSFRDRSSPLHF. DNA of the CDR3: TGTGCCAGCAGCTCGTTTCGGGACAGGAGTTCACCCCTCCACTTT.

As concerns this clone: A read error may account for a junction end that differs from germline. The gene calls are TRBV19 and TRBJ2-7, with 11 bases that match TRBD1. The germline gives CDR1 LNHDA, CDR2 SQIVND (reference sequence). This CDR3 is built from 9 residues. DNA for the CDR3: TGTGCCAGGAGGGACAGGGGGTGGTTC. Protein: CARRDRGWF.

This clone was counted once. The chain has TRBV7-8 and TRBJ2-1; no firm D call. CDR1 and CDR2 (germline): SGHVS, FQNEAQ. The CDR3 runs to 12 residues. V shed 5 bases and J shed 9 bases, with 11 bases lying between them. DNA for the CDR3: TGTGCCAGCAGCCAAACACAGAGTGAGCAGTTCTTC. Translation: CASSQTQSEQFF.

The rearrangement links TRBV6-6 to TRBJ2-7; 8 nucleotides match TRBD1. Trimming took 6 bases from V and 5 from J; bases not matched to a gene: 9. This CDR3 is built from 14 residues. CDR1 and CDR2 (germline): MNHNY, SVGAGI (reference sequence). In DNA form, the CDR3 reads TGTGCCAGCAGCCTCGGACAGGGCGTTCACGAGCAGTACTTC. Residues: CASSLGQGVHEQYF.

The genes are TRBV6-5 and TRBJ2-7; the D gene is possibly TRBD1 (6 bases). The germline V gene encodes CDR1 MNHEY and CDR2 SVGAGI. The CDR3 runs to 13 residues. Trimming removed 5 bases at V and 5 bases at J, with 13 bases between. Here the CDR3 DNA reads TGTGCCAGCAGTCTACAGGGTAGCCACGAGCAGTACTTC. It encodes CASSLQGSHEQYF.

V gene TRBV7-2 combines with J gene TRBJ1-6; D unresolved. Trimming left V 3 bases short and J 5 bases short, with 8 bases between. Germline V gene lookup returns CDR1 SGHTA and CDR2 FQGNSA. The CDR3 extends over 14 amino acids. The CDR3 spells CASSLSENNSPLHF. In nucleotides, the CDR3 is TGTGCCAGCAGCTTGAGCGAAAATAATTCACCCCTCCACTTT.

V gene TRBV7-8 combines with J gene TRBJ1-2, with D possibly TRBD1 on 5 matching bases. CDR3 size: 13 residues. Germline values: CDR1 SGHVS, CDR2 FQNEAQ. V was shortened by 4 bases and J by 4 bases, with 10 bases between the two germline ends. The CDR3 loop is CASSYRDFYGYTF. In nucleotides, the CDR3 is TGTGCCAGCAGCTATCGGGACTTCTATGGCTACACCTTC.

The rearrangement joins TRBV10-3 to TRBJ1-1; no firm D call. The germline V gene encodes CDR1 ENHRY and CDR2 SYGVKD. The CDR3 extends over 13 amino acids. Trimming removed 2 bases at V and 1 base at J, with 5 bases between. The CDR3 coding sequence is TGTGCCATCAGTGAGGGGCCGAACACTGAAGCTTTCTTT. This gives the protein CAISEGPNTEAFF.

The chain carries TRBV5-1 and TRBJ2-1; a weak D match, TRBD2 (6 bases). Trimming took off 0 bases at V and 4 bases at J, with 11 bases between the two ends. This CDR3 comprises 15 residues. Germline V gene sequence: CDR1 SGHRS, CDR2 YFSETQ. CDR3 sequence: CASSLGGSGYNEQFF. The CDR3 DNA reads TGCGCCAGCAGCTTGGGGGGTAGCGGATACAATGAGCAGTTCTTC.

V gene TRBV5-4 combines with J gene TRBJ2-6; perhaps TRBD1 as D (5 bases). V was cut by 1 base and J by 2 bases, with 7 bases left in between. Germline V gene data show CDR1 as SGHNT and CDR2 as YYREEE (reference sequence). This CDR3 region has 15 residues. CDR3 region: CASSLPGTGANVLTF. CDR3 coding DNA: TGTGCCAGCAGCTTGCCAGGGACTGGGGCCAACGTCCTGACTTTC. Complete variable domain (other parts from reference TRBV5-4 and TRBJ2-6): ETGVTQSPTHLIKTRGQQVTLRCSSQSGHNTVSWYQQALGQGPQFIFQYYREEENGRGNFPPRFSGLQFPNYSSELNVNALELDDSALYLCASSLPGTGANVLTFGAGSRLTVL.

As for this clone: The junction and the germline gene differ at one end; a read error may be behind it. This chain links TRBV28 with TRBJ1-5; TRBD1 might be the D (5 bases). This CDR3 spans 12 amino acids. Germline V gene data show CDR1 as MDHEN and CDR2 as SYDVKM. CDR3 loop: CASSLWSGPPAF. Written as DNA, the CDR3 is TGTGCCAGCAGTTTATGGTCAGGGCCCCCAGCATTT.

The J gene is TRBJ1-4, the V gene TRBV11-2; weak D call: TRBD1 (6 bases). Trimming left V 1 base short and J 4 bases short, with 7 bases between. Germline CDR1 reads SGHAT; CDR2 reads FQNNGV. This CDR3 spans 14 amino acids. The CDR3, as DNA: TGTGCCAGCAGCTTAGGGACAGTTAATGAAAAACTGTTTTTT. Translating gives CASSLGTVNEKLFF.

The chain joins TRBV29-1 to TRBJ2-1; possible D gene TRBD2, 6 bases. CDR3 length: 13 amino acids. Germline V gives CDR1 SQVTM, CDR2 ANQGSEA. V gave up 6 bases and J gave up 8 bases, with 17 bases separating them. Written as DNA, the CDR3 is TGCAGCGTGTGCCAGGGACTCGGTGATGAGCAGTTCTTC. Its protein is CSVCQGLGDEQFF.

In its sample, this clone was seen once. The chain employs TRBV14 and TRBJ1-2; TRBD1 matches at 8 bases. The CDR3 is 15 amino acids. CDR1 and CDR2 from the germline V gene are SGHDN and FVKESK. The V gene end was trimmed by 4 bases and the J gene end by 3 bases; junction bases not matched to a gene: 7. The CDR3 nucleotides are TGTGCCAGCAGCCCAACAGGGGGTTCTGACTATGGCTACACCTTC. Amino acid sequence: CASSPTGGSDYGYTF. Filled out from reference TRBV14 and TRBJ1-2, the complete variable domain reads EAGVTQFPSHSVIEKGQTVTLRCDPISGHDNLYWYRRVMGKEIKFLLHFVKESKQDESGMPNNRFLAERTGGTYSTLKVQPAELEDSGVYFCASSPTGGSDYGYTFGSGTRLTVV.

V gene TRBV19 combines with J gene TRBJ1-1; 7 bases map to TRBD1. Germline V gene data show CDR1 as LNHDA and CDR2 as SQIVND (reference sequence). The junction had 13 bases not matched to a gene; V was cut back by 8 bases and J by 4 bases. The CDR3 length is 15 residues. The CDR3 here is CASRDSRTRGTEAFF. CDR3 DNA: TGTGCCAGTCGGGACAGCCGAACCCGCGGCACTGAAGCTTTCTTT. Supplemented by reference TRBV19 and TRBJ1-1, the full variable domain reads DGGITQSPKYLFRKEGQNVTLSCEQNLNHDAMYWYRQDPGQGLRLIYYSQIVNDFQKGDIAEGYSVSREKKESFPLTVTSAQKNPTAFYLCASRDSRTRGTEAFFGQGTRLTVV.

This clone was detected a few times. The chain joins TRBV30 to TRBJ1-2; maybe TRBD1 (5 bases). With 0 bases removed from V and 5 bases from J, the gap between germline ends came to 19 bases. Germline V gives CDR1 GTSNPN, CDR2 SVGIG (reference sequence). The CDR3 spans 16 residues. CDR3 DNA sequence: TGTGCCTGGAGTGTAGCCAGGAAAGGGGAGGGGTATGGCTACACCTTC. This codes for CAWSVARKGEGYGYTF.

The chain employs TRBV5-4 and TRBJ2-7; TRBD1 is a possible D gene (5 bases). The CDR3 totals 13 residues. V was pared by 2 bases and J by 1 base, with 7 bases between. CDR1 is SGHNT and CDR2 is YYREEE in the germline V gene (reference sequence). The CDR3 sequence is CASSLAGSYEQYF. The CDR3 bases are TGTGCCAGCAGCTTAGCAGGGTCCTACGAGCAGTACTTC.

This sequence joins TRBV24-1 and TRBJ2-1; TRBD1 agrees at 10 bases. Germline V gene lookup returns CDR1 KGHDR and CDR2 SFDVKD. The length of the CDR3 is 16 residues. The junction had 7 bases not matched to a gene; V was cut back by 4 bases and J by 5 bases. The DNA for the CDR3 is TGTGCCACCAGTGAGGGGGGACAGGGGAACAACAATGAGCAGTTCTTC. Protein product: CATSEGGQGNNNEQFF.

The chain has TRBV24-1 and TRBJ2-1; 11 nucleotides line up with TRBD2. The germline V gene encodes CDR1 KGHDR and CDR2 SFDVKD. This CDR3 has 15 amino acids. V lost 9 bases to trimming and J lost 9 bases; unmatched junction nucleotides: 12. The CDR3 here is CATRPGGTSGGEQFF. The CDR3 coding sequence is TGTGCCACCCGGCCGGGGGGCACTAGCGGGGGTGAGCAGTTCTTC.

The chain links TRBV6-1 to TRBJ2-1; 16 bases are shared with TRBD2. The CDR3 covers 20 residues. V shed 3 bases and J 4 bases; nucleotides not matched to a gene: 12. CDR1 and CDR2 from the germline V gene are MNHNS and SASEGT. The CDR3: CASSDPGTSGGAESYNEQFF. The DNA of the CDR3 is TGTGCCAGCAGTGACCCCGGGACTAGCGGGGGGGCCGAATCTTACAATGAGCAGTTCTTC.